What follows is one TCR beta chain and its context. Antigen specificity is unknown. Only in-frame clones appear in the TCRdb table, and some are missing; sequencing was by immunoSEQ multiplex PCR. The profile shows approximately 30,000 clones, more than 70% of them singletons. This CDR3 region has 16 residues. CDR1 is SGHTS, CDR2 YDEGEE, per germline. Trimming stripped 0 bases from V and 6 bases from J, with 16 bases between. The sample belongs to a study of T cells in narcolepsy. The wider study: Enrolled donors included narcolepsy type 1 or type 2 patients and healthy controls.

Notes on the study in general: Comparing one patient's CSF and blood CD4+ clonotypes highlighted HCRT- and TRIB2-specific autoreactive clonotypes. Autoreactive clonotypes reportedly recurred in blood of same and different patients, not controls.

The origin of this receptor is a human donor in good health. The chain uses TRBV5-8 and TRBJ2-1, with D uncertain. The sequenced sample consisted of memory (CD45RA-) CD4+ T cells from blood. The CDR3 DNA reads TGTGCCAGCAGCTTGGAGGGTCTTGCGGACCGCAATGAGCAGTTCTTC. It is translated as CASSLEGLADRNEQFF.